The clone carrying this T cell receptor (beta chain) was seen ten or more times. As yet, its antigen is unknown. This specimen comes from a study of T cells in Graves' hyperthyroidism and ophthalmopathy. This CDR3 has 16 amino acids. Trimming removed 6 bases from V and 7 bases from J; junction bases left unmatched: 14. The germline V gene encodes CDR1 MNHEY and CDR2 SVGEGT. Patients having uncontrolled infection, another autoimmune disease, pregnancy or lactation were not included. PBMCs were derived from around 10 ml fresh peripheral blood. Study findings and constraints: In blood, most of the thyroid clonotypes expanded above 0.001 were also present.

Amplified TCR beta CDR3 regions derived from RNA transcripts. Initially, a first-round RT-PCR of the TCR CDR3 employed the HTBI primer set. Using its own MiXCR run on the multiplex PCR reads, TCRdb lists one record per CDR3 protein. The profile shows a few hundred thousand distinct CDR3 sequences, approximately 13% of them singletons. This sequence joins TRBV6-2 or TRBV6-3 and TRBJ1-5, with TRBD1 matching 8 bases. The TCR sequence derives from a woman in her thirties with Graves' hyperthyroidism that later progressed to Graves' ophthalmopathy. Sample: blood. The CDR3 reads CASSQGDQGAGQPQHF. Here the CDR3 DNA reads TGTGCCAGCAGCCAGGGAGACCAGGGGGCAGGGCAGCCCCAGCATTTT.